These 7 T cell receptor beta chains share one sample of origin, sequenced in a study of Ad26.COV2.S vaccination and SARS-CoV-2 variants (dated by TCRdb to about 2021). The treatment or condition tag for this specimen amounts to: roughly 18 received Ad26.COV2.S at low or high dose, single or two shots; about 5 received placebo; per-sample allocation not given. For vaccine and placebo recipients, repertoires were sequenced using samples collected on day 63 after the first injection. Library generation was performed with the immunoSEQ multiplex PCR assay. Not all clones reach the TCRdb copy of this immuneACCESS table, which keeps in-frame sequences only. Checked studies attribute under half of the gap to unresolved V genes and leave the rest unexplained. In this sample the table shows under 550,000 clones, 80% to 95% of which occur a single time. Over 9% of the sample lies in the top ten. Sequenced material: peripheral blood, taken in a trial of Ad26.COV2.S vaccine versus placebo. The receptors here all came from a person between 18 and 65 years old who received the Ad26.COV2.S COVID-19 vaccine or a placebo.

This clone came up once. This chain joins TRBV11-3 and TRBJ1-1; 10 bases fit TRBD1. After removal of 1 base from V and 1 base from J, the junction contained 6 bases not matched to a gene. Germline CDR1 and CDR2: SGHNT and YENEEA. CDR3 length: 17 amino acids. CDR3 coding DNA: TGTGCCAGCAGCTTAGGGGGGACAGGGGATAGGAACACTGAAGCTTTCTTT. This sequence encodes CASSLGGTGDRNTEAFF.

The chain combines TRBV19 with TRBJ2-1; the match to TRBD1 covers 9 bases. Germline-derived CDR1 and CDR2 are LNHDA and SQIVND (reference sequence). This CDR3 region has 13 residues. The J segment lost 7 bases and the V segment lost 5 bases, leaving 3 bases of the junction unmatched. The CDR3 is CASSVQGANEQFF. The CDR3 DNA reads TGTGCCAGTAGTGTACAGGGGGCGAATGAGCAGTTCTTC.

The gene calls are TRBV6-2 or TRBV6-3 and TRBJ1-1; D uncertain. The V end was cut by 0 bases, the J end by 0 bases, with 8 bases between. Germline V gene data show CDR1 as MNHEY and CDR2 as SVGEGT. The CDR3 is made up of 15 amino acids. The CDR3 DNA reads as TGTGCCAGCAGTTACTCGGGGTCCTTGAACACTGAAGCTTTCTTT. Residues: CASSYSGSLNTEAFF.

V usage is TRBV19 and J usage is TRBJ2-1; D uncertain. The germline V gene has CDR1 LNHDA and CDR2 SQIVND (reference sequence). This CDR3 region has 14 residues. Trimming removed 6 bases at V and 2 bases at J, with 11 bases between. The CDR3 DNA follows: TGTGCCAGTAGCCCCCCACTTGCCTACAATGAGCAGTTCTTC. Its translation is CASSPPLAYNEQFF.

V is TRBV29-1 and J is TRBJ2-7; 9 nucleotides match TRBD1. The CDR3 is 15 residues long. The V segment lost 2 bases and the J segment 1 base; nucleotides outside the gene matches: 6. The germline V gene encodes CDR1 SQVTM and CDR2 ANQGSEA. The CDR3, as DNA: TGCAGCGTTGAACACTTGGGACAGGGATCCTACGAGCAGTACTTC. Translated: CSVEHLGQGSYEQYF.

The rearrangement links TRBV28 to TRBJ2-3, with D hard to call. CDR3 length: 16 amino acids. Germline V gene sequence: CDR1 MDHEN, CDR2 SYDVKM. The ends were cut back, 4 bases at V and 0 bases at J, with 14 bases in the middle. CDR3 protein: CASSSNRVRSTDTQYF. As DNA, the CDR3 is TGTGCCAGCAGTTCAAACAGAGTTCGGAGCACAGATACGCAGTATTTT.

In DNA, the CDR3 is TGTGCCAGCAGCCCGAGAGGGACTAGCGGGAGTTCTACCGGGGAGCTGTTTTTT. It is translated as CASSPRGTSGSSTGELFF. The chain joins TRBV7-9 to TRBJ2-2, with 14 bases identical to TRBD2. The germline V gene encodes CDR1 SEHNR and CDR2 FQNEAQ (reference sequence). CDR3 length: 18 amino acids. The J segment lost 5 bases and the V segment lost 5 bases, leaving 10 bases of the junction unmatched.